This T cell receptor (beta chain) was captured in a study of blood T cell repertoires in COVID-19 (dated by TCRdb to 2020 to 2022). In the study overall: Collaborator samples came from the United States, Italy and Spain and covered acute and convalescent phases of COVID-19. The dataset comprised deeply sampled blood TCRbeta repertoires from subjects exposed to, actively infected with, or recovered from COVID-19. A de-identified subject ID, COVID-19 status, age in years and sex were almost always included in the sample metadata. Samples were obtained from the ongoing ImmuneRACE study (first 160 participants) and from roughly 1,300 subjects provided by 6 global collaborators. The prospective study material was composed of cDNA or gDNA derived from T cells, B-cell-depleted T cells, or PBMCs. The repertoires were released in a freely available public database intended as a resource for research on the immune response to SARS-CoV-2. Where available, HLA class I and class II types were obtained from metadata supplied by the sample provider rather than from assay-based typing. Broad study findings and their caveats: How much clinical and demographic metadata was included differed by source and by participant, and the metadata was provided uncurated.

The V end loses 3 bases and the J end loses 3 bases, and a stretch of 14 bases separates them. There are 15 amino acids in the CDR3, from cysteine to phenylalanine inclusive. Only the CDR3 DNA is retained, 45 bases long and in frame from the first base. The germline V gene encodes CDR1 LGHNA and CDR2 YNFKEQ. One collaborating source in Seattle enrolled patients during active infection and followed them longitudinally through the course of disease. The collaborating institutions used their own protocols to collect whole blood in K2EDTA tubes. For TCRbeta analysis, collaborator samples were shipped as frozen whole blood, as isolated PBMCs, or as DNA extracted from either sample type. TCRbeta CDR3 regions were amplified from genomic DNA using the immunoSEQ Assay, a bias-controlled multiplex PCR. The original pipeline was this. The number of nucleated cells in each sample was estimated by amplification of reference gene primers within the assay. Sequence reads were collapsed and filtered to measure the absolute abundance of every unique TCRbeta CDR3 rearrangement. For each sample, productive Simpson clonality was calculated as the square root of Simpson's diversity index over productive rearrangements. TCRdb's version of the immuneACCESS table is confined to in-frame rearrangements and falls short of the full clone set. An unresolved V gene accounts for under half of the shortfall where checked; the remainder is of unknown origin. V, J and clone size are taken as reported in that table, and D and trimming were inferred from the DNA itself. Across this sample there are 50,000 to 75,000 clones, with roughly three quarters seen only once. The ten most abundant clones make up 13% to 15% of the sample.

About this clone itself: Its antigen specificity is not known. Nothing much larger sits one base from this clone, and base qualities are not available.

The chain was built from TRBV4-2 and TRBJ1-2; the D gene identity is not certain. This clonotype was sampled from a man in his sixties with COVID-19, enrolled during active disease. Sequencing was done on a sample of peripheral blood. The CDR3 reads CASSHSAGTDYGYTF. DNA sequence: TGTGCCAGCAGCCACTCGGCGGGCACTGACTATGGCTACACCTTC.